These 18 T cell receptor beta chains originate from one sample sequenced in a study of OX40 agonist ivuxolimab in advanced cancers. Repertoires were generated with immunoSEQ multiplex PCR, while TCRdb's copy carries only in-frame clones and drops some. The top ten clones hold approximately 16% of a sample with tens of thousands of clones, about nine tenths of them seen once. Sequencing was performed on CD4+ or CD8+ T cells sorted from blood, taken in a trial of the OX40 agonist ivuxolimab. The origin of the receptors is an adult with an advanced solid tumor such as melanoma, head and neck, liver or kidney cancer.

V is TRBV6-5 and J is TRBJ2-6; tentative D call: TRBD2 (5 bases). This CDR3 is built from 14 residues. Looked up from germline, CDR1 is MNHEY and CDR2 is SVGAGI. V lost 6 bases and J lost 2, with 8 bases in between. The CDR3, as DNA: TGTGCCAGCAGCCGGGGTACTGGGGCCAACGTCCTGACTTTC. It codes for CASSRGTGANVLTF.

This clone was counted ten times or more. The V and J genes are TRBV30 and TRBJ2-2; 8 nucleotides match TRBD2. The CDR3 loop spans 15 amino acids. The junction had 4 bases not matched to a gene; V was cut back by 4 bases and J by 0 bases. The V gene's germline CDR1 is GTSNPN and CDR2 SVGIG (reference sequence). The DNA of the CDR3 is TGTGCCTGGAAAGGCGGGAGGACGAACACCGGGGAGCTGTTTTTT. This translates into CAWKGGRTNTGELFF.

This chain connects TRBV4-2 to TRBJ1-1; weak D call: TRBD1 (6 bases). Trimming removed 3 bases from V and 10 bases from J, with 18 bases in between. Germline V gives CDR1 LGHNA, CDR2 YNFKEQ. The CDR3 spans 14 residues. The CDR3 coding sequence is TGTGCCAGCAGCCAGTACCTCGGGGGGCCGGGAGCTTTCTTT. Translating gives CASSQYLGGPGAFF.

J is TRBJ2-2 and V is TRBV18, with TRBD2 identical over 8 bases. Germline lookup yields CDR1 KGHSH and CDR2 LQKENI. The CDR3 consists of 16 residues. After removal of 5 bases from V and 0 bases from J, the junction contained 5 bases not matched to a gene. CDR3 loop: CASSLTSASNTGELFF. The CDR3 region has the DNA TGTGCCAGCTCATTGACTAGCGCCTCGAACACCGGGGAGCTGTTTTTT.

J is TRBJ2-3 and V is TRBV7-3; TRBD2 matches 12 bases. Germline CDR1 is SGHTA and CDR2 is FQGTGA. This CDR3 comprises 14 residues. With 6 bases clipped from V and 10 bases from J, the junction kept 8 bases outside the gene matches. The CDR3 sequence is CASSTGLAGTAQYF. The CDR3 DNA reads TGTGCCAGCAGTACCGGACTAGCGGGAACGGCGCAGTATTTT.

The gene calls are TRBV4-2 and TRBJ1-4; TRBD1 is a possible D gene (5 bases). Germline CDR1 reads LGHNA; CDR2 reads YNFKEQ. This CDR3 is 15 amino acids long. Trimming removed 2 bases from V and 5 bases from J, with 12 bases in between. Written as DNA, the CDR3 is TGTGCCAGCAGCCAACCGGGACGCCAAAATGAAAAACTGTTTTTT. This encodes CASSQPGRQNEKLFF.

CDR3 protein: CASSLNQGRYEQYF. The CDR3 nucleotides are TGCGCCAGCAGCTTAAACCAAGGCCGCTACGAGCAGTACTTC. The rearrangement joins TRBV5-1 to TRBJ2-5; D unclear. The DNA end lines up better with TRBJ2-7; the J call may be wrong. The CDR3 runs to 14 residues. Germline loops: CDR1 SGHRS, CDR2 YFSETQ.

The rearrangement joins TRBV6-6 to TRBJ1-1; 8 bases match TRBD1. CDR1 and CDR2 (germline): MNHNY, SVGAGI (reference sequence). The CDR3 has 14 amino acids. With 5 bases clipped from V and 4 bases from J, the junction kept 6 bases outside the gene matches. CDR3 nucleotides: TGTGCCAGCAGTATCATTACAGGGGGCACTGAAGCTTTCTTT. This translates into CASSIITGGTEAFF.

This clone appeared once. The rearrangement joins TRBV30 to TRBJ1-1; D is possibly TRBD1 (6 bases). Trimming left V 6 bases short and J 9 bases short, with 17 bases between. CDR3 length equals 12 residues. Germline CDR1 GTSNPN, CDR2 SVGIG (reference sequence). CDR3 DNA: TGTGCCTGCGAACCTGAGGACAGAAAAGCTTTCTTT. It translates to CACEPEDRKAFF.

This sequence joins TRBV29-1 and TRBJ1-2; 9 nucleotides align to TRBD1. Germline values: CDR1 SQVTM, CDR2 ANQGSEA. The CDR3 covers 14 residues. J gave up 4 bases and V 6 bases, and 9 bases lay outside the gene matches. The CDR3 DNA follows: TGCAGCGTCACCTCCCGGGACAGGGCCTATGGCTACACCTTC. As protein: CSVTSRDRAYGYTF.

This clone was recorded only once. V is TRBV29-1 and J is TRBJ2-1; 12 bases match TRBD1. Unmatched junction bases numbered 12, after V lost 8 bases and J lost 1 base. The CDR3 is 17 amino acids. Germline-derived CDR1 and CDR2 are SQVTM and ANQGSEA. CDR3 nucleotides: TGCAGCCTCCAGGGACAGGGGGCGTTGGAATCCTACAATGAGCAGTTCTTC. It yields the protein CSLQGQGALESYNEQFF.

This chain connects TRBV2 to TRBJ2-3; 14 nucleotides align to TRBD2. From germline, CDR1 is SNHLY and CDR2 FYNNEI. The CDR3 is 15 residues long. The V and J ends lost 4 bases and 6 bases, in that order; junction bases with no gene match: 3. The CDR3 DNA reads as TGTGCCAGCAGTGGACTAGCGGGAGGGGGCGATACGCAGTATTTT. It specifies CASSGLAGGGDTQYF.

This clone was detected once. The CDR3 reads CASSHGSNQETQYF. For the CDR3, the DNA is TGTGCCAGCTCACACGGGTCCAACCAAGAGACCCAGTACTTC. The genes are TRBV18 and TRBJ2-5; D is unresolved. The CDR3 spans 14 residues. The V gene's germline CDR1 is KGHSH and CDR2 LQKENI. V lost 4 bases, J lost 0 bases, and 9 bases lay in between.

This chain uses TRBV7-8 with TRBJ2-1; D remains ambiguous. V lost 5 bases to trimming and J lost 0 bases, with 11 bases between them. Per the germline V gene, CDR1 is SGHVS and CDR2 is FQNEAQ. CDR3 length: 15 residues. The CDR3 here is CASSPSGTSYNEQFF. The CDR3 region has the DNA TGTGCCAGCAGCCCATCGGGTACCTCCTACAATGAGCAGTTCTTC.

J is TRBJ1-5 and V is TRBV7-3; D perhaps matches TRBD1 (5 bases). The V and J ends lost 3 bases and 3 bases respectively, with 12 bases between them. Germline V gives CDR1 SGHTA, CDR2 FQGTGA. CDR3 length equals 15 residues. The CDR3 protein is CASSFPRGNNQPQHF. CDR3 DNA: TGTGCCAGCAGCTTCCCCCGGGGGAACAATCAGCCCCAGCATTTT.

The CDR3 nucleotides are TGTGCCAGCAGCCCCGGGACAGTCATACTCGGGAGCACAGATACGCAGTATTTT. Its translation: CASSPGTVILGSTDTQYF. The chain links TRBV5-8 to TRBJ2-3; 7 nucleotides agree with TRBD1. Trimming took 4 bases from V and 0 from J; bases not matched to a gene: 14. The CDR3 extends over 18 amino acids. Germline V CDR1 and CDR2: SGHTS, YDEGEE.

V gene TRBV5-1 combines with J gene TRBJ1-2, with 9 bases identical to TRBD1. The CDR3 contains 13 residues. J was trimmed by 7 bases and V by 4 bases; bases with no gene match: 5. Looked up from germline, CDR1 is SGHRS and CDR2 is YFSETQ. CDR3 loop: CASSTGDRAGYTF. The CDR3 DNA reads TGCGCCAGCAGCACGGGGGACAGGGCTGGCTACACCTTC.

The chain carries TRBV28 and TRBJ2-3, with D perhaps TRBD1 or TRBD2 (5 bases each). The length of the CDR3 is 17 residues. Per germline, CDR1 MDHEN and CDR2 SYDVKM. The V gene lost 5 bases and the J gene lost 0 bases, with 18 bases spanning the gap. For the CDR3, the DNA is TGTGCCAGCAGTCCAGCCTTGGGGACCCCTAGCACAGATACGCAGTATTTT. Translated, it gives CASSPALGTPSTDTQYF.